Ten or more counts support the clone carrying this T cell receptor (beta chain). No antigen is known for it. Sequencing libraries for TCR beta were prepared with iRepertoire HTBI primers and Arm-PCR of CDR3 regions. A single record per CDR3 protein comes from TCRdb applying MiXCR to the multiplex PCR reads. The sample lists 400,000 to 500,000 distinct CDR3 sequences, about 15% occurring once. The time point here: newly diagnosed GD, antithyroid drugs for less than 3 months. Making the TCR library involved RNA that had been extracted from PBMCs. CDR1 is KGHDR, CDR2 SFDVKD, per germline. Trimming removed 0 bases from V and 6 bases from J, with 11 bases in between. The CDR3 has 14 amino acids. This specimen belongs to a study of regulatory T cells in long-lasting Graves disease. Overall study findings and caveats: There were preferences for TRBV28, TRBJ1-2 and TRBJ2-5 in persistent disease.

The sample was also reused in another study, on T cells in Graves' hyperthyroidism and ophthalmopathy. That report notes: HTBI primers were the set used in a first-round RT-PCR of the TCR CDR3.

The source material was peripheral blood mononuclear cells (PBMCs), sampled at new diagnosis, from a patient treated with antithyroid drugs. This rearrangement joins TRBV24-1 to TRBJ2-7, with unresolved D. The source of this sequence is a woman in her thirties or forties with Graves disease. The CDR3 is CATSDLFNPGEQYF. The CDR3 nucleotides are TGTGCCACCAGTGATTTGTTCAATCCAGGCGAGCAGTACTTC.